This T cell receptor beta chain was retrieved from a study of early T cells in non-severe SARS-CoV-2 infection. Study overall: Sequenced bulk RNA came from whole blood that was unsorted, and chains were unpaired. Study observations and caveats: The matching step, a VDJdb search, favored anti-spike CD8 responses and missed private and CD4 specificities.

This clonotype was seen ten or more times. Its antigen is unknown. V trimming: 8 bases; J trimming: 4 bases; junction bases outside the gene matches: 6. This CDR3 has 13 amino acids. Germline V gives CDR1 SGHDT, CDR2 YYEEEE. As part of library construction, unique molecular identifiers were attached to individual cDNA molecules. In TCRdb, the 5' RACE reads were re-called with MiXCR into one record per CDR3 protein. This sample has tens of thousands of distinct CDR3 sequences, with 5% to 5.5% found just once. The source of this sequence is an adult who was a healthcare worker with PCR-confirmed SARS-CoV-2 infection or an uninfected control (not recorded which). Here the sequenced sample was whole blood, taken at baseline. The J gene is TRBJ2-1, the V gene TRBV5-6; 7 bases map to TRBD2. CDR3 coding DNA: TGTGCCAGTACCGGGACTACTTACAATGAGCAGTTCTTC. Translating it yields CASTGTTYNEQFF.